The 13 T cell receptor beta chains given below trace back to one sample, sequenced in a study of blood T cell repertoires in COVID-19. Generated by immunoSEQ multiplex PCR, the TCRdb table keeps only in-frame clones and is missing some. The table records 150,000 to 200,000 clones, 90% to 95% of them present only once. The sample was peripheral blood. All receptors come from a woman aged 55-69 years with COVID-19, enrolled during active disease.

This chain links TRBV7-9 with TRBJ2-3, with D maybe TRBD1 (6 bases). The length of the CDR3 is 16 residues. Trimming took 5 bases from V and 0 from J, leaving 15 bases between them. CDR1 and CDR2 from the germline V gene are SEHNR and FQNEAQ (reference sequence). The CDR3, as DNA: TGTGCCAGCAGCCCCGCACAGGGTACTAGCACAGATACGCAGTATTTT. The encoded protein is CASSPAQGTSTDTQYF.

V gene TRBV4-2 combines with J gene TRBJ1-1; 10 nucleotides match TRBD1. V was pared by 3 bases and J by 3 bases, with 13 bases of the junction left unmatched. CDR3 length equals 18 residues. CDR1 is LGHNA and CDR2 is YNFKEQ in the germline V gene. CDR3 sequence (DNA): TGTGCCAGCAGCCACCCCGGGACAGGGGCCCCCGAGGACACTGAAGCTTTCTTT. As protein: CASSHPGTGAPEDTEAFF.

There are a few counts of this clone. This chain connects TRBV3-1 (or the pseudogene TRBV3-2) to TRBJ1-6; D remains unclear. Germline values: CDR1 LGHDT, CDR2 YNNKEL (reference sequence). With 4 bases removed from V and 10 bases from J, the gap between germline ends came to 14 bases. This CDR3 spans 14 amino acids. DNA of the CDR3: TGTGCCAGCAGCCCCGCTCCGACAAGGTCACCCCTCCACTTT. Its protein product is CASSPAPTRSPLHF.

The CDR3 spells CASSDRQGGTEAFF. As DNA, the CDR3 is TGTGCCAGCAGTGATCGACAGGGGGGCACTGAAGCTTTCTTT. The V and J genes are TRBV2 and TRBJ1-1; 9 bases line up with TRBD1. This CDR3 is 14 amino acids long. V shed 3 bases and J 4 bases; nucleotides not matched to a gene: 3. CDR1 and CDR2 from the germline V gene are SNHLY and FYNNEI.

The chain employs TRBV18 and TRBJ2-7, with no clear D. The CDR3 totals 17 residues. The germline V gene encodes CDR1 KGHSH and CDR2 LQKENI. Deletions cut 0 bases from V and 1 base from J, with 16 bases between. The CDR3 nucleotides read TGTGCCAGCTCACCACCGGGCAGCCGAGTCGGATCCTACGAGCAGTACTTC. This codes for CASSPPGSRVGSYEQYF. The entire variable domain, with the rest obtained from reference TRBV18 and TRBJ2-7, is as follows: NAGVMQNPRHLVRRRGQEARLRCSPMKGHSHVYWYRQLPEEGLKFMVYLQKENIIDESGMPKERFSAEFPKEGPSILRIQQVVRGDSAAYFCASSPPGSRVGSYEQYFGPGTRLTVT.

Only one count was recorded for this clone. The rearrangement joins TRBV6-5 to TRBJ2-2; TRBD1 aligns across 7 bases. CDR3 length: 15 residues. Germline lookup yields CDR1 MNHEY and CDR2 SVGAGI. V dropped 6 bases and J dropped 3; count of bases not matched to a gene: 7. The CDR3: CASRLPGQYTGELFF. In DNA, the CDR3 is TGTGCCAGCAGATTACCGGGACAGTACACCGGGGAGCTGTTTTTT.

The chain links TRBV9 to TRBJ1-4; 9 bases line up with TRBD1. Trimming cost V 3 bases and J 4 bases; bases outside gene matches: 13. CDR3 length equals 18 residues. Germline lookup yields CDR1 SGDLS and CDR2 YYNGEE. CDR3 residues: CASSARTGARMDNEKLFF. The CDR3 DNA follows: TGTGCCAGCAGCGCCCGGACAGGGGCGCGTATGGATAATGAAAAACTGTTTTTT.

A remark on this clone: An end of the junction does not agree with germline; a read error may underlie this. The V call is TRBV19, the J call TRBJ1-6; 9 positions match TRBD1. CDR3 size: 16 residues. Germline CDR1 and CDR2: LNHDA and SQIVND (reference sequence). The chain's CDR3 is CASSDGGTGINTPLHF. CDR3 coding DNA: TGTGCCAGTAGTGATGGGGGGACAGGGATTAATACACCCCTCCACTTT.

The V call is TRBV10-3, the J call TRBJ2-2; 7 bases line up with TRBD1. Unmatched junction bases numbered 5, after V lost 6 bases and J lost 1 base. This CDR3 is 15 amino acids long. CDR1 ENHRY and CDR2 SYGVKD come from the germline V gene. CDR3 bases: TGTGCCATCAGCTTAGGGGGCGGGAACACCGGGGAGCTGTTTTTT. This codes for CAISLGGGNTGELFF.

This CDR3 reads CASRGGQGNNYGYTF. The CDR3 DNA reads TGTGCCAGCAGGGGGGGACAGGGAAATAACTATGGCTACACCTTC. V and J are TRBV6-5 and TRBJ1-2, with TRBD1 matching over 9 bases. The CDR3 spans 15 residues. The ends lost 6 bases at V and 1 base at J; junction bases unmatched: 6. Germline CDR1 and CDR2: MNHEY and SVGAGI.

The rearrangement links TRBV11-2 to TRBJ2-1, with TRBD2 matching over 9 bases. J lost 6 bases, V lost 6 bases, and 6 bases had no gene match. The CDR3 spans 14 residues. Germline lookup yields CDR1 SGHAT and CDR2 FQNNGV. CDR3 DNA: TGTGCCAGCAGGCAGCGGGGGGCAGTCAATGAGCAGTTCTTC. Translating gives CASRQRGAVNEQFF.

CDR3 sequence: CASSQRRGTGRLMNTEAFF. The CDR3 DNA follows: TGTGCCAGCAGTCAGAGACGCGGGACAGGTCGTTTAATGAACACTGAAGCTTTCTTT. The rearrangement uses TRBV6-2 or TRBV6-3 and TRBJ1-1, with 8 bases aligning to TRBD1. Germline V gene sequence: CDR1 MNHEY, CDR2 SVGEGT. V trimming: 5 bases; J trimming: 0 bases; junction bases outside the gene matches: 17. The CDR3 has 19 amino acids.

V and J are TRBV27 and TRBJ1-6; a weak D match, TRBD1 (5 bases). V gave up 11 bases and J gave up 10 bases, with 9 bases separating them. This CDR3 contains 10 residues. CDR1 is MNHEY, CDR2 SMNVEV, per germline (reference sequence). The DNA of the CDR3 is TGTGCCCCGTGGGGCTCACCCCTCCACTTT. Residues: CAPWGSPLHF.